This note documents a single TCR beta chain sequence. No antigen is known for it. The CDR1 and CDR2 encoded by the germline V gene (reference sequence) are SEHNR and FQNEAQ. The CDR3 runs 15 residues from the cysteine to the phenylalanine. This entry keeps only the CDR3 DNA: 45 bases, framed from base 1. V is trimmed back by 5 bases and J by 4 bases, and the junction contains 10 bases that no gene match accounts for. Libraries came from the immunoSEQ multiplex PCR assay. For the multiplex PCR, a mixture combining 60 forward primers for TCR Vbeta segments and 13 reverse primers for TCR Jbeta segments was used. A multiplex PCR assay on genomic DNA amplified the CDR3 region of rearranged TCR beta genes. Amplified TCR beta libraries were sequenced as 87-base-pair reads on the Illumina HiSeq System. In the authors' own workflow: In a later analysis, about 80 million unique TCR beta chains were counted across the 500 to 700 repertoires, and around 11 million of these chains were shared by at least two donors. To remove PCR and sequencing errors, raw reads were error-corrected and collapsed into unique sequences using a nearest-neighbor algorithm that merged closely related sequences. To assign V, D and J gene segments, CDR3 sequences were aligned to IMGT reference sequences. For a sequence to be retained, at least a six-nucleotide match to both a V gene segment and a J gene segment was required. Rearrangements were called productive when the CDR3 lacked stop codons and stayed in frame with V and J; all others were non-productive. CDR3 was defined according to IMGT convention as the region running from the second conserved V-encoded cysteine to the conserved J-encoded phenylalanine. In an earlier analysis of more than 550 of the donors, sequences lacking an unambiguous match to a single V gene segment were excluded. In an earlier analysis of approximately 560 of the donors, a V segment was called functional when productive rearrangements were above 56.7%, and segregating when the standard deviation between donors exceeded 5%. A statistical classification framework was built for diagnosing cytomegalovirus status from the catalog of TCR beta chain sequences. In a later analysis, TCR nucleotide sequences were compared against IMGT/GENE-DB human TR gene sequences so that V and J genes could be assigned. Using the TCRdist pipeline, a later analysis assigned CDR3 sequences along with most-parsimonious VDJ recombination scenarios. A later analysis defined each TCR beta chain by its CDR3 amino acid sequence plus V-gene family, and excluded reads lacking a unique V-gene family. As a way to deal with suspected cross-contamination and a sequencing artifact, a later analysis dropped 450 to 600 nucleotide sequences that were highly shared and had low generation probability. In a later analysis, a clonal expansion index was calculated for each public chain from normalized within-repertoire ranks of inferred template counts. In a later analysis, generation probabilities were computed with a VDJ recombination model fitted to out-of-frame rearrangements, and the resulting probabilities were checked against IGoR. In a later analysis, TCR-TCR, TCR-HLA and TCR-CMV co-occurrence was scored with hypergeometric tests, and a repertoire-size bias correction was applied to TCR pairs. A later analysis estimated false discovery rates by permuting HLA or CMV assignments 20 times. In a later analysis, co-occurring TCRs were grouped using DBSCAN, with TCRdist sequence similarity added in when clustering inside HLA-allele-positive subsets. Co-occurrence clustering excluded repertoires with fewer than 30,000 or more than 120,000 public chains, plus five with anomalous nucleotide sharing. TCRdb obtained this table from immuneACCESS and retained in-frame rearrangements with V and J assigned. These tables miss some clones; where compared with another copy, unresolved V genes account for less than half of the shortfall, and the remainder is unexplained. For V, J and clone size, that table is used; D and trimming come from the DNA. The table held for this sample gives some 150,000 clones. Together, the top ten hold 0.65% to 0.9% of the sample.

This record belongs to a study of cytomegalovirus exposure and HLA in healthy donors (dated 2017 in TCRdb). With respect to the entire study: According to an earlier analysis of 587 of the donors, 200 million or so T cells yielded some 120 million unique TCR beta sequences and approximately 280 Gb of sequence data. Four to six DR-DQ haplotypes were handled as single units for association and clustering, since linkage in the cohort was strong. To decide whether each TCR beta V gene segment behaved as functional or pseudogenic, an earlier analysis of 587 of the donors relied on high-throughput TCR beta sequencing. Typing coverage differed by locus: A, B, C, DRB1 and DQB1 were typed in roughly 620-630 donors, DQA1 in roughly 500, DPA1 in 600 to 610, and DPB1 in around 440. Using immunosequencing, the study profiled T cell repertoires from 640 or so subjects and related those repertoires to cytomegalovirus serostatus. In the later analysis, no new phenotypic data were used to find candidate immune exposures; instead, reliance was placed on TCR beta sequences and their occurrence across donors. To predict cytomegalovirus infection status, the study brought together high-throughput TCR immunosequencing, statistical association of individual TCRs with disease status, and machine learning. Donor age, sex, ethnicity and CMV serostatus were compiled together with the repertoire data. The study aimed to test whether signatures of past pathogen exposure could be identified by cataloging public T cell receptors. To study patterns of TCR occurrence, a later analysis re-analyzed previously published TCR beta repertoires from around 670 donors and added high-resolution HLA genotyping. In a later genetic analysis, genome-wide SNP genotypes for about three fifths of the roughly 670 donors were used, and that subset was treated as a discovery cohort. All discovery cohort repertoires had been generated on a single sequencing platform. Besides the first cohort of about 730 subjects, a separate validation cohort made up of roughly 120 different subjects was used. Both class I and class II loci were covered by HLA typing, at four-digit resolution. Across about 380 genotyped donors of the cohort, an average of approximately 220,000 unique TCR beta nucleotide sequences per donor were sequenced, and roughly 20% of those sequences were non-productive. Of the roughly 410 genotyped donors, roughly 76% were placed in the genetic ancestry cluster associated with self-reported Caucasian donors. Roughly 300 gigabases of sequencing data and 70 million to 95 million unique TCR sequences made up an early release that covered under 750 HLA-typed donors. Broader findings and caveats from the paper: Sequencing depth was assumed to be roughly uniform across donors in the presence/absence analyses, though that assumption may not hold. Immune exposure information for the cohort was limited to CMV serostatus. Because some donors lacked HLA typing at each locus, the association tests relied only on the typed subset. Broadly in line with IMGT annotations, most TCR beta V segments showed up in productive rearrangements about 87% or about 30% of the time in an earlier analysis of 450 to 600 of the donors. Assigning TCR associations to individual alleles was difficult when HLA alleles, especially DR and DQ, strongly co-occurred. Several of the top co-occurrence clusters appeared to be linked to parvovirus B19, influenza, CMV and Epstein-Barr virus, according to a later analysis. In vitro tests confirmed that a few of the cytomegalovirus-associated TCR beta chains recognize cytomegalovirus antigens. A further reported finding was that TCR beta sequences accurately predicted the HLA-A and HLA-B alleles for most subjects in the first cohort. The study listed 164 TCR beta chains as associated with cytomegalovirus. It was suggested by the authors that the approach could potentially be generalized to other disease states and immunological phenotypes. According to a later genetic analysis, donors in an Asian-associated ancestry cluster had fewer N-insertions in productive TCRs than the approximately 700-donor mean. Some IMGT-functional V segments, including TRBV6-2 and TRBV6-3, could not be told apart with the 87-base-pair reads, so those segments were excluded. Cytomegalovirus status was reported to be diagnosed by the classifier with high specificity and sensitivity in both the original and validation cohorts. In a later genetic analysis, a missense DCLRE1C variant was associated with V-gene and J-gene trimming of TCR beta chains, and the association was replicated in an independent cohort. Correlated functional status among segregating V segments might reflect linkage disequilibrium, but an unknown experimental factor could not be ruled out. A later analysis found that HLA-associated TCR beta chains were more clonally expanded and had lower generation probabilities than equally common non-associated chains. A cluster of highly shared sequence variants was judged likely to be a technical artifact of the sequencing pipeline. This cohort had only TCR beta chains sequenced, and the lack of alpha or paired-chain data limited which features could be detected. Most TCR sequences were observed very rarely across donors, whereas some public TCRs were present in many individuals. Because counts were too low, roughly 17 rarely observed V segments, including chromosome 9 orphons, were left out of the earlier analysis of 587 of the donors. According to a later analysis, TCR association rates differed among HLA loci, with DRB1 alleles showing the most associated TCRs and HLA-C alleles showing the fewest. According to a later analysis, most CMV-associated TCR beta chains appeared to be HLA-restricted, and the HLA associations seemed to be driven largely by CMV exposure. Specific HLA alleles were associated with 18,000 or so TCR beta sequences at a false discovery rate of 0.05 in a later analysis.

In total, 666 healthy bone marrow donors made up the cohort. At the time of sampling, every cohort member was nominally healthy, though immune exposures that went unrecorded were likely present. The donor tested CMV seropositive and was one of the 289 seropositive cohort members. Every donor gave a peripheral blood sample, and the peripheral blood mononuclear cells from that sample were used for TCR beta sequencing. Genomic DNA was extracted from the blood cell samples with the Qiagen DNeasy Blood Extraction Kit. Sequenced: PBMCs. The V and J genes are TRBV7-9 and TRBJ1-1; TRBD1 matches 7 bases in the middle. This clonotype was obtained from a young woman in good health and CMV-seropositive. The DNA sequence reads TGTGCCAGCAGCACCCAGACAGGGCTGAGCACTGAAGCTTTCTTT. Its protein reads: CASSTQTGLSTEAFF.